This T cell receptor (beta chain) emerged from a study of blood T cells in healthy people across ages. Background on the study: About one barcoded beta molecule was captured per two T cells (by template switching).

The CDR3 sequence is 14 residues long. V was trimmed by 3 bases and J by 4 bases, leaving 12 bases between them. PCR was performed a second time for 7 to 11 cycles using a sample-barcoded 5' primer and a J-beta primer mix. TCRdb re-called the 5' RACE reads through MiXCR, storing one row per CDR3 protein. The table lists about 1 million distinct CDR3 sequences, around 43% of them singletons. The extraction recovered at least 6 micrograms of total RNA per sample. The chain joins TRBV12-3 or TRBV12-4 to TRBJ1-1; possible D gene TRBD1, 5 bases. The specimen sequenced was blood. This clonotype originated in a woman aged 55 to 70 in good health. The CDR3 reads CASSFGAKGTEAFF. The CDR3 DNA reads TGTGCCAGCAGTTTCGGGGCAAAGGGCACTGAAGCTTTCTTT.